This T cell receptor beta chain was recorded in a study of CD8 T cells in Susac syndrome. RNA was extracted with the RNeasy kit, and a quantity of about 0.45 to 1 ug was reverse transcribed using random hexamers. Amplification of the TCR beta CDR3 was carried out by immunoSEQ multiplex PCR, which spanned a total of 54 Vbeta and 13 Jbeta segments. TCRdb analysed the immunoSEQ multiplex PCR reads with MiXCR anew, one entry per CDR3 protein. Of approximately 120,000 distinct CDR3 sequences in the sample, about 95% were seen once. CDR1 MNHEY and CDR2 SMNVEV come from the germline V gene (reference sequence). This CDR3 has 15 amino acids. Trimming cost V 5 bases and J 1 base, with 13 bases left between them. Healthy donors constituted the control group, matched for age and sex. In contrast to the negatively isolated CD8+ and CD4+ T cells, TEMRA cells were FACS-enriched.

Sequences were obtained from CD4+ T cells from PBMCs. The chain joins TRBV27 to TRBJ2-3; TRBD2 might be the D (6 bases). This sequence was found in a human donor in good health. CDR3 sequence (DNA): TGTGCCAGCAGTCCCCACGGGGAGGGCACAGATACGCAGTATTTT. It is translated as CASSPHGEGTDTQYF.